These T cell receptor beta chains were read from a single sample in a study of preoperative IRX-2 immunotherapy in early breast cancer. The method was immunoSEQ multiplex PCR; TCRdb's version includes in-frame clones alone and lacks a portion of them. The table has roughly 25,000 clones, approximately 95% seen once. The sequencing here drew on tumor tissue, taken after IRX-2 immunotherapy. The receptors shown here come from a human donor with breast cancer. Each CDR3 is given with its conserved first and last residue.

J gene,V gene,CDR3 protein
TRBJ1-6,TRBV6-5,CASSQPYSPLHF
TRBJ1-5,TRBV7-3,CASSLLDRGRVQGNQPQHF
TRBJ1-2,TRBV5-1,CASSSDTYGYTF
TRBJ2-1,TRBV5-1,CASSLWGLAVYNEQFF
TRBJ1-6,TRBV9,CASSGDISSYNSPLHF
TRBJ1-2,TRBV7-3,CASSLTPGTSVSSSLYTF
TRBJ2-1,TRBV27,CASSYSGFYNEQFF
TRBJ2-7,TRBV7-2,CASSPVASYEQYF
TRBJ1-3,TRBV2,CASRYPRGGFNSGNTIYF
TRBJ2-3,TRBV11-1,CASSLGSGTGDTQYF
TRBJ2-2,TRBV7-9,CASSLARGLINTGELFF
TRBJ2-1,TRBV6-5,CATRRSSYNEQFF
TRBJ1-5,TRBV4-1,CASSPRTGVLYQPQHF
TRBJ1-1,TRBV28,CASSLENTEAFF
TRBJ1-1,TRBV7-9,CASRDPGTGGRYTEAFF
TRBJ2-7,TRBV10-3,CAIRYDRSSYEQYF
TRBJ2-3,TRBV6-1,CASSDWGAGYTDTQYF
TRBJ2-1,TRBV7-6,CASSLVGEYEQFF
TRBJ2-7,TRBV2,CASEPRSYEQCF
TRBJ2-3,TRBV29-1,CSTTGQINTDTQYF
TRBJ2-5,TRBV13,CASSLGDQETQYF
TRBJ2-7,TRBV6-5,CASRTSTGREQYF
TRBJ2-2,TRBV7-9,CASSPPRLAENTGELFF
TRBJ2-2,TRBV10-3,CALRTTNTGELFF
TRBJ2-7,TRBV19,CASSTDRGFYEQYF
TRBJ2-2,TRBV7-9,CASSLANAGELFF
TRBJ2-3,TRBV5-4,CASSTGVLAGGGDTQYF